Below are 28 T cell receptor beta chains sequenced from a single sample in a study of CXCR3-negative and CXCR3-positive naive CD8 T cells. 5' RACE that incorporated UMI labels was used to prepare the TRB cDNA libraries. One entry per CDR3 protein, without DNA, is what TCRdb gives after re-calling the 5' RACE reads. This listing includes around 81,000 distinct CDR3 sequences. The sample comprised naive CXCR3- CD8+ T cells from blood. Subset: CD45RO-CCR7+CD27+CD95- naive CD8+ T cells lacking CXCR3 (TNR3-). The receptors derive from a human donor in good health. Some clones in this sample may be carry-over from other donors' samples.

J is TRBJ2-5 and V is TRBV6-6; TCRdb's D call, TRBD2, is unchecked because there is no DNA. CDR3 length: 16 amino acids. Germline CDR1 is MNHNY and CDR2 is SVGAGI (reference sequence). The CDR3 region is CASSFPRAGSDETQYF.

The chain employs TRBV11-2 and TRBJ2-1; the D call from TCRdb, TRBD2, cannot be confirmed without DNA. Germline-derived CDR1 and CDR2 are SGHAT and FQNNGV. The CDR3 has 17 amino acids. CDR3 in amino acids: CASSLAASGDSYNEQFF.

The chain combines TRBV19 with TRBJ2-1; TCRdb returns TRBD2, unconfirmable since there is no DNA. The CDR3 runs to 14 residues. CDR1 and CDR2 from the germline V gene are LNHDA and SQIVND (reference sequence). CDR3 sequence reads: CASGAGGPHNEQFF.

This chain uses TRBV6-2 or TRBV6-3 with TRBJ1-1. The CDR3 consists of 15 residues. Per germline, CDR1 MNHEY and CDR2 SVGEGT. This CDR3 is CASSYPDYRDTEAFF.

The rearrangement uses TRBV5-1 and TRBJ2-1. The CDR3 extends over 14 amino acids. In germline, CDR1 is SGHRS, CDR2 YFSETQ. The CDR3 region is CASSLYSLDNEQFF.

CDR3 loop: CASGAGERGETQYF. The chain links TRBV16 to TRBJ2-5; TCRdb names TRBD2, which stays unverified in the absence of DNA. The CDR3 sequence is 14 residues long. Germline CDR1 reads KGHSY; CDR2 reads FQNENV.

V and J are TRBV20-1 and TRBJ2-3. Germline V gene lookup returns CDR1 DFQATT and CDR2 SNEGSKA (reference sequence). The CDR3 has 17 residues. The CDR3 sequence is CSARDLLAETSTDTQYF.

The chain combines TRBV7-9 with TRBJ2-1; the D gene TCRdb calls, TRBD1, cannot be checked with no DNA. Germline assignment: CDR1 SEHNR and CDR2 FQNEAQ (reference sequence). The length of the CDR3 is 13 residues. The CDR3 protein is CASSVGTGVEQFF.

The chain employs TRBV6-5 and TRBJ2-7. CDR3 size: 13 residues. Germline V gene data show CDR1 as MNHEY and CDR2 as SVGAGI. The chain's CDR3 is CASSYSGLREQYF.

The chain recombines TRBV10-3 with TRBJ1-3. Germline CDR1 ENHRY, CDR2 SYGVKD. The CDR3 spans 13 residues. The CDR3 loop reads CAIINSDGNTIYF.

The chain uses TRBV29-1 and TRBJ2-2; without DNA, the TCRdb call of TRBD2 cannot be checked. CDR1 and CDR2 from the germline V gene are SQVTM and ANQGSEA. The CDR3 spans 11 residues. CDR3 sequence reads: CSATSAGELFF.

The CDR3: CASSQASGGAYEQYF. The rearrangement joins TRBV4-3 to TRBJ2-7; TCRdb's assignment of TRBD2 cannot be checked, as there is no DNA. Germline loops: CDR1 LGHNA, CDR2 YSLEER. This CDR3 comprises 15 residues.

This sequence joins TRBV28 and TRBJ2-7; TCRdb calls TRBD1, which cannot be checked without DNA. This CDR3 is 12 amino acids long. CDR1 MDHEN and CDR2 SYDVKM come from the germline V gene. The CDR3 protein is CASSSDSYEQYF.

CDR3 region: CASSPETGVNSPLHF. This chain joins TRBV13 and TRBJ1-6; TCRdb's D gene call, TRBD1, goes unchecked for lack of DNA. The CDR3 extends over 15 amino acids. Germline V gives CDR1 PRHDT, CDR2 FYEKMQ (reference sequence).

V is TRBV28 and J is TRBJ1-2; TCRdb lists TRBD1, though no DNA is available to test this call. This CDR3 region has 18 residues. Per the germline V gene, CDR1 is MDHEN and CDR2 is SYDVKM. The CDR3 spells CASSPRDRVQSISYGYTF.

V gene TRBV11-2 combines with J gene TRBJ2-7. In germline, CDR1 is SGHAT, CDR2 FQNNGV. The CDR3 sequence is 14 residues long. CDR3 amino acids: CASSLVSLRDEQYF.

V gene TRBV7-9 combines with J gene TRBJ2-1; TCRdb outputs TRBD1, but without DNA this stays unchecked. The CDR3 runs 16 residues. CDR1 is SEHNR, CDR2 FQNEAQ, per germline (reference sequence). CDR3 region: CASSPGTGREYNEQFF. Full variable domain (outside the CDR3, taken from reference TRBV7-9 and TRBJ2-1): DTGVSQNPRHKITKRGQNVTFRCDPISEHNRLYWYRQTLGQGPEFLTYFQNEAQLEKSRLLSDRFSAERPKGSFSTLEIQRTEQGDSAMYLCASSPGTGREYNEQFFGPGTRLTVL.

J is TRBJ1-1 and V is TRBV7-8. CDR1 and CDR2 from the germline V gene are SGHVS and FQNEAQ. This CDR3 region has 14 residues. CDR3 loop: CASSLGTTNTEAFF. Drawing the rest from reference TRBV7-8 and TRBJ1-1, the complete variable domain is GAGVSQSPRYKVAKRGQDVALRCDPISGHVSLFWYQQALGQGPEFLTYFQNEAQLDKSGLPSDRFFAERPEGSVSTLKIQRTQQEDSAVYLCASSLGTTNTEAFFGQGTRLTVV.

The chain couples TRBV29-1 to TRBJ2-4. Per the germline V gene, CDR1 is SQVTM and CDR2 is ANQGSEA. CDR3 length: 16 amino acids. CDR3 sequence reads: CSVEVGLNLAKNIQYF.

The V gene is TRBV29-1, the J gene TRBJ1-1; the D gene TCRdb calls, TRBD1, cannot be checked with no DNA. The CDR3 length is 14 residues. Germline lookup yields CDR1 SQVTM and CDR2 ANQGSEA. CDR3 sequence reads: CSVDRGRVNTEAFF.

V is TRBV6-2 or TRBV6-3 and J is TRBJ2-3; there is no DNA to check the TCRdb D call of TRBD2. CDR1 and CDR2 (germline): MNHEY, SVGEGT. The CDR3 totals 17 residues. The CDR3 reads CASSLLPHLRSTDTQYF.

V usage is TRBV20-1 and J usage is TRBJ2-3; TCRdb reports TRBD1, a call that lacks DNA to check it against. Per the germline V gene, CDR1 is DFQATT and CDR2 is SNEGSKA (reference sequence). CDR3 length: 17 residues. CDR3 residues: CSARDTRAALSTDTQYF.

The chain employs TRBV27 and TRBJ1-5; TCRdb reports TRBD1, a call that lacks DNA to check it against. Germline V gene sequence: CDR1 MNHEY, CDR2 SMNVEV (reference sequence). The CDR3 is 13 amino acids. The CDR3 region is CASSLRGGQPQHF.

This chain uses TRBV5-1 with TRBJ2-2; TCRdb indicates TRBD1, and absent DNA this call remains unverified. The germline V gene encodes CDR1 SGHRS and CDR2 YFSETQ. CDR3 length: 15 residues. The CDR3 is CASSLGDQITGELFF. Together with reference TRBV5-1 and TRBJ2-2, the CDR3 gives the full variable domain: KAGVTQTPRYLIKTRGQQVTLSCSPISGHRSVSWYQQTPGQGLQFLFEYFSETQRNKGNFPGRFSGRQFSNSRSEMNVSTLELGDSALYLCASSLGDQITGELFFGEGSRLTVL.

The chain recombines TRBV27 with TRBJ2-3; TCRdb picks TRBD1, but there is no DNA to check that call. Per germline, CDR1 MNHEY and CDR2 SMNVEV (reference sequence). The CDR3 extends over 16 amino acids. The CDR3 reads CASSLGARGTTDTQYF.

The rearrangement joins TRBV27 to TRBJ2-3; with no DNA, the TCRdb D assignment of TRBD2 cannot be verified. Germline-derived CDR1 and CDR2 are MNHEY and SMNVEV (reference sequence). The CDR3 runs 17 residues. Here the CDR3 reads CASRPLPGLVATDTQYF.

This chain uses TRBV20-1 with TRBJ1-2; TCRdb names TRBD1, which stays unverified in the absence of DNA. Germline-derived CDR1 and CDR2 are DFQATT and SNEGSKA (reference sequence). CDR3 size: 13 residues. CDR3 protein: CSATGQGGYGYTF.

CDR3 amino acids: CSVDAGVEQYF. The V gene is TRBV29-1, the J gene TRBJ2-7. The CDR3 has 11 amino acids. Germline V gene data show CDR1 as SQVTM and CDR2 as ANQGSEA.